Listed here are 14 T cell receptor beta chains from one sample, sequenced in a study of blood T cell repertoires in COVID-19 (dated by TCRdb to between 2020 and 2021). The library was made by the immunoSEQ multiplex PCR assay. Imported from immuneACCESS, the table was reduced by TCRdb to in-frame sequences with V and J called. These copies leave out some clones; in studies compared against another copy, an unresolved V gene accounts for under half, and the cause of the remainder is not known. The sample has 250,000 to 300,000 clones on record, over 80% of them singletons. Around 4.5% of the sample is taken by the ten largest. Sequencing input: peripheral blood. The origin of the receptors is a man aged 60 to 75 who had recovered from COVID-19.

CDR3 protein: CASSRLREDGYTF. CDR3 nucleotides: TGTGCCAGCAGCCGGTTGAGGGAGGATGGCTACACCTTC. This chain joins TRBV7-9 and TRBJ1-2, with D hard to call. Between the trimmed V and J ends, which lost 5 bases and 6 bases, there was a span of 13 bases. The CDR3 has 13 amino acids. Per germline, CDR1 SEHNR and CDR2 FQNEAQ (reference sequence). Drawing the rest from reference TRBV7-9 and TRBJ1-2, the complete variable domain is DTGVSQNPRHKITKRGQNVTFRCDPISEHNRLYWYRQTLGQGPEFLTYFQNEAQLEKSRLLSDRFSAERPKGSFSTLEIQRTEQGDSAMYLCASSRLREDGYTFGSGTRLTVV.

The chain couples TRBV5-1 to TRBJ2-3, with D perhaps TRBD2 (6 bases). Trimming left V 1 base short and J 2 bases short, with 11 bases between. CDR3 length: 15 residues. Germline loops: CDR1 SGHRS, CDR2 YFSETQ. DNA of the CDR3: TGCGCCAGCAGCTTGTATAGCGGCCCCACAGATACGCAGTATTTT. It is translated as CASSLYSGPTDTQYF.

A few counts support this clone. DNA of the CDR3: TGTGCCAGCAGCGTCCGGGATTACACAGATACGCAGTATTTT. This encodes CASSVRDYTDTQYF. V usage is TRBV9 and J usage is TRBJ2-3; D is perhaps TRBD2 (5 bases). The CDR3 consists of 14 residues. Germline CDR1 and CDR2: SGDLS and YYNGEE. V was trimmed by 2 bases and J by 2 bases, leaving 9 bases between them.

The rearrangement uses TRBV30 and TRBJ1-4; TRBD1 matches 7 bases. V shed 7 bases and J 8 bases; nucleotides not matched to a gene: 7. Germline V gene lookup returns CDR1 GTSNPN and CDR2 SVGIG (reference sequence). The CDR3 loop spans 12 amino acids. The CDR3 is CAYNRGPEKLFF. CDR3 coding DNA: TGTGCCTATAACAGGGGACCGGAAAAACTGTTTTTT.

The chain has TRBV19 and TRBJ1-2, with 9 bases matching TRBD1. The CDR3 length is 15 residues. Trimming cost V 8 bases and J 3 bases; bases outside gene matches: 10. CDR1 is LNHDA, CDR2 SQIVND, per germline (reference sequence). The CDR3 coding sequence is TGTGCCAGTCGCGGGACAGGGTCGGGTGACTATGGCTACACCTTC. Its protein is CASRGTGSGDYGYTF.

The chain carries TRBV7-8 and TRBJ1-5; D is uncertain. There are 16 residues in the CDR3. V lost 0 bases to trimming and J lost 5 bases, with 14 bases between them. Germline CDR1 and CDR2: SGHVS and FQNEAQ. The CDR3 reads CASSLARMRVDQPQHF. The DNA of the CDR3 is TGTGCCAGCAGCTTAGCCCGAATGAGGGTGGATCAGCCCCAGCATTTT.

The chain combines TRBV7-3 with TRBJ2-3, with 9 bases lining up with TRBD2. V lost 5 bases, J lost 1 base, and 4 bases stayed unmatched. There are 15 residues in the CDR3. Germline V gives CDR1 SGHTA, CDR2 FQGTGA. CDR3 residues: CASSVSGGRTDTQYF. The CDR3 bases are TGTGCCAGCAGCGTTAGCGGGGGTCGCACAGATACGCAGTATTTT.

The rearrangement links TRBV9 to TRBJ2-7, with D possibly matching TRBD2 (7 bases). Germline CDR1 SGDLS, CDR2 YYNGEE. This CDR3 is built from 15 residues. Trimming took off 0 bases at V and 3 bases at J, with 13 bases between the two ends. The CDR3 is CASSVGAGALYEQYF. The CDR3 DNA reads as TGTGCCAGCAGCGTAGGTGCGGGGGCCCTCTACGAGCAGTACTTC.

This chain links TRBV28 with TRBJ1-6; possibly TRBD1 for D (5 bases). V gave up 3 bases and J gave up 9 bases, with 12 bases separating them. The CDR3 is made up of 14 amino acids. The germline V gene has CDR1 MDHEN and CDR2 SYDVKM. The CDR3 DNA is TGTGCCAGCAGTTTGCAGGGAAGTAGTTCACCCCTCCACTTT. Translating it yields CASSLQGSSSPLHF.

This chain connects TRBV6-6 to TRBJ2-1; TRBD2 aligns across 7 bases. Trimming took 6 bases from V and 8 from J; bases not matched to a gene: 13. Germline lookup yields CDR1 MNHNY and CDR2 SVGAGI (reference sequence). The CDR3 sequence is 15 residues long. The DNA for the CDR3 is TGTGCCAGCAGGCAGCGGGAAAGTTGGGTTGATGAGCAGTTCTTC. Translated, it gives CASRQRESWVDEQFF.

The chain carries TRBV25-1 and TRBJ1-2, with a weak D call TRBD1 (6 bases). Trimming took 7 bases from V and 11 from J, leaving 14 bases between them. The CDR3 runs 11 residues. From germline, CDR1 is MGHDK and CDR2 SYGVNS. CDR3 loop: CASKNREGYTF. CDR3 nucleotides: TGTGCCAGCAAAAACAGGGAAGGATACACCTTC.

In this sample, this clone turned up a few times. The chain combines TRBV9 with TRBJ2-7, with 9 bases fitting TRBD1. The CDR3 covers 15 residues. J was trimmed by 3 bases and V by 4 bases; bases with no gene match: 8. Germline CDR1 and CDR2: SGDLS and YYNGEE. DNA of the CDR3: TGTGCCAGCAGCCCCGGGACAGGGACCCTCTACGAGCAGTACTTC. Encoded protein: CASSPGTGTLYEQYF.

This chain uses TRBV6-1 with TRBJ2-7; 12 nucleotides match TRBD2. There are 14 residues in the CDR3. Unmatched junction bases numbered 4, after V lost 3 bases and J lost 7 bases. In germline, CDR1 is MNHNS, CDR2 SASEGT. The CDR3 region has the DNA TGTGCCAGCAGTGAGACTAGCGGGAGTAGGGAGCAGTACTTC. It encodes CASSETSGSREQYF.

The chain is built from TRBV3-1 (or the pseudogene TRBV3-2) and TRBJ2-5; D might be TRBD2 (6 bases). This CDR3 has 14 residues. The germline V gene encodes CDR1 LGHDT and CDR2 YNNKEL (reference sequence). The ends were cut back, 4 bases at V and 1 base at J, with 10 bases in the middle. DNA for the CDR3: TGTGCCAGCAGCCCCCGGGACTTCCAAGAGACCCAGTACTTC. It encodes CASSPRDFQETQYF.